A selection of T cell receptor beta chains follows, all from one sample in a study of CD8 T cells in ankylosing spondylitis. In TCRdb, the 5' RACE reads were re-called with MiXCR into one record per CDR3 protein. The sample yields 250,000 to 400,000 distinct CDR3 sequences, approximately 10% seen once. Specimen: blood, either unsorted or a sorted T cell fraction (not recorded which). The receptors stem from a female donor with ankylosing spondylitis or in good health (not recorded which). Each CDR3 is given with its conserved first and last residue. A D gene is named only where the DNA matches it firmly. Clone size is shown for a subset of rows, as once, few, many or a class of expanded clone.

abundance: many; v_gene: TRBV6-1; d_gene: .; j_gene: TRBJ2-3; CDR3nt: TGTGCCAGCAGAGACAGGGACTTTAGGGATACGCAGTATTTT; CDR3aa: CASRDRDFRDTQYF
abundance: many; v_gene: TRBV7-9; d_gene: .; j_gene: TRBJ2-1; CDR3nt: TGTGCCAGCAGCTTAGTAGGTCTAGTCAATGAGCAGTTCTTC; CDR3aa: CASSLVGLVNEQFF
abundance: many; v_gene: TRBV28; d_gene: .; j_gene: TRBJ2-7; CDR3nt: TGTGCCAGCACCACTCGTGGGGGTTTGTCCTACGAGCAGTACTTC; CDR3aa: CASTTRGGLSYEQYF
abundance: .; v_gene: TRBV7-9; d_gene: TRBD1; j_gene: TRBJ1-2; CDR3nt: TGTGCCAGCAGCCAACCAAGGGGGCTCGGCTACACCTTC; CDR3aa: CASSQPRGLGYTF
abundance: .; v_gene: TRBV28; d_gene: .; j_gene: TRBJ2-7; CDR3nt: TGTGCCAGCAGAGTAACAGGGTTGAGCTCCTACGAGCAGTACTTC; CDR3aa: CASRVTGLSSYEQYF
abundance: .; v_gene: TRBV7-8; d_gene: .; j_gene: TRBJ1-2; CDR3nt: TGTGCCAGCAGCCCAAAGGGAGGCGACTGGGGGGGAGGCTACACCTTC; CDR3aa: CASSPKGGDWGGGYTF
abundance: many; v_gene: TRBV28; d_gene: TRBD2; j_gene: TRBJ2-3; CDR3nt: TGTGCCAGCAGTTCCCCCCGGCTAGCGGGGTTCACAGATACGCAGTATTTT; CDR3aa: CASSSPRLAGFTDTQYF
abundance: .; v_gene: TRBV29-1; d_gene: .; j_gene: TRBJ1-1; CDR3nt: TGCAGCGTTGCAGGGATGGGCACTGAAGCTTTCTTT; CDR3aa: CSVAGMGTEAFF
abundance: many; v_gene: TRBV5-1; d_gene: TRBD2; j_gene: TRBJ2-5; CDR3nt: TGCGCCAGCACATTAGCGGGACAAGAGACCCAGTACTTC; CDR3aa: CASTLAGQETQYF
abundance: many; v_gene: TRBV6-1; d_gene: .; j_gene: TRBJ2-3; CDR3nt: TGTGCCACCCGCCGAGCGGGCACAGATACGCAGTATTTT; CDR3aa: CATRRAGTDTQYF
abundance: many; v_gene: TRBV20-1; d_gene: TRBD1; j_gene: TRBJ2-5; CDR3nt: TGCAGTGCTAGAACGACAGGGGTGGAGACCCAGTACTTC; CDR3aa: CSARTTGVETQYF
abundance: .; v_gene: TRBV3-1; d_gene: .; j_gene: TRBJ2-2; CDR3nt: TGTGCCAGCAGCCAAGAGGCAGCGCCGAACACCGGGGAGCTGTTTTTT; CDR3aa: CASSQEAAPNTGELFF
abundance: many; v_gene: TRBV27; d_gene: TRBD1; j_gene: TRBJ1-4; CDR3nt: TGTGCCAGCAGACGCAACGGACAGGGGAGTAATGAAAAACTGTTTTTT; CDR3aa: CASRRNGQGSNEKLFF
abundance: many; v_gene: TRBV10-3; d_gene: .; j_gene: TRBJ2-5; CDR3nt: TGTGCCATCAGTGAGTTTGAGACCCAGTACTTC; CDR3aa: CAISEFETQYF
abundance: many; v_gene: TRBV4-2; d_gene: .; j_gene: TRBJ2-7; CDR3nt: TGTGCCAGCAGCCAAGATCGGCAGGGGTATCACCAGCAGTACTTC; CDR3aa: CASSQDRQGYHQQYF
abundance: many; v_gene: TRBV20-1; d_gene: TRBD2; j_gene: TRBJ2-3; CDR3nt: TGCAGCGCGACGGGAGGGTCTAGCACAGATACGCAGTATTTT; CDR3aa: CSATGGSSTDTQYF
abundance: many; v_gene: TRBV29-1; d_gene: .; j_gene: TRBJ2-5; CDR3nt: TGCAGCGTTGAAGACGGCAGGGGAGGGTATGGCCAGTACTTC; CDR3aa: CSVEDGRGGYGQYF
abundance: .; v_gene: TRBV7-9; d_gene: .; j_gene: TRBJ2-1; CDR3nt: TGTGCCAGCAGCTTCCTTAAGGACCCCAATGAGCAGTTCTTC; CDR3aa: CASSFLKDPNEQFF
abundance: .; v_gene: TRBV7-6; d_gene: TRBD1; j_gene: TRBJ1-6; CDR3nt: TGTGCCAGCAGCTTAGGGAGGACAGGGGGAAATTCACCCCTCCACTTT; CDR3aa: CASSLGRTGGNSPLHF
abundance: .; v_gene: TRBV30; d_gene: .; j_gene: TRBJ1-6; CDR3nt: TGTGCCTGGATTGGCCAGTATAATTCACCCCTCCACTTT; CDR3aa: CAWIGQYNSPLHF
abundance: few; v_gene: TRBV20-1; d_gene: .; j_gene: TRBJ1-2; CDR3nt: TGCAGTGCTAGTCTGGAACAGGGAAGGGGCTACACCTTC; CDR3aa: CSASLEQGRGYTF
abundance: many; v_gene: TRBV25-1; d_gene: TRBD1; j_gene: TRBJ2-1; CDR3nt: TGTGCCAGCAGTCGGGACAGTTTATATAATGAGCAGTTCTTC; CDR3aa: CASSRDSLYNEQFF
abundance: .; v_gene: TRBV7-9; d_gene: .; j_gene: TRBJ1-1; CDR3nt: TGTGCCAGCAGCTTAGGGGGGGTGGGTGGCGCTGAAGCTTTCTTT; CDR3aa: CASSLGGVGGAEAFF
abundance: .; v_gene: TRBV27; d_gene: .; j_gene: TRBJ1-2; CDR3nt: TGTGCCAGCAGTTCCGGACGGAGGAAGAATGGCTACACCTTC; CDR3aa: CASSSGRRKNGYTF
abundance: few; v_gene: TRBV28; d_gene: TRBD1; j_gene: TRBJ2-1; CDR3nt: TGTGCCAGCAGTGTGGACAGGGGACACAATGAGCAGTTCTTC; CDR3aa: CASSVDRGHNEQFF
abundance: few; v_gene: TRBV12-3/TRBV12-4; d_gene: TRBD1; j_gene: TRBJ2-5; CDR3nt: TGTGCCAGCAGTGACAGACAGGGGGGGCAGACCCAGTACTTC; CDR3aa: CASSDRQGGQTQYF
abundance: .; v_gene: TRBV5-5; d_gene: .; j_gene: TRBJ1-5; CDR3nt: TGTGCCAGCAGCTTGGACTCTGGGCAGCCCCAGCATTTT; CDR3aa: CASSLDSGQPQHF
abundance: .; v_gene: TRBV9; d_gene: .; j_gene: TRBJ2-7; CDR3nt: TGTGCCAGCAGCGTAGCACAGAGAGCCTACGAGCAGTACTTC; CDR3aa: CASSVAQRAYEQYF
abundance: many; v_gene: TRBV5-1; d_gene: TRBD1; j_gene: TRBJ2-1; CDR3nt: TGCGCCAGCAGCTTGGGGCTGGGGACAGGTGTCTCAGGGGGGCAGTTCTTC; CDR3aa: CASSLGLGTGVSGGQFF
abundance: many; v_gene: TRBV5-1; d_gene: .; j_gene: TRBJ1-2; CDR3nt: TGCGCCAGCAGCTTGGGTCCCGAAAATGGCTACACCTTC; CDR3aa: CASSLGPENGYTF
abundance: many; v_gene: TRBV4-2; d_gene: TRBD2; j_gene: TRBJ2-3; CDR3nt: TGTGCCAGCAGCCAAGTATCGTTGTCGGGAGGGTTTACAGATACGCAGTATTTT; CDR3aa: CASSQVSLSGGFTDTQYF
abundance: many; v_gene: TRBV5-1; d_gene: .; j_gene: TRBJ2-7; CDR3nt: TGCGCCAGCAGCCAGTACTACGAGCAGTACTTC; CDR3aa: CASSQYYEQYF
abundance: .; v_gene: TRBV7-9; d_gene: .; j_gene: TRBJ2-5; CDR3nt: TGTGCCAGCAGTCACCCAAACCAAGAGACCCAGTACTTC; CDR3aa: CASSHPNQETQYF
abundance: .; v_gene: TRBV4-2; d_gene: TRBD1; j_gene: TRBJ2-1; CDR3nt: TGTGCCAGCAGCTCAGATCGACAGGGGGGACGCGATGAGCAGTTCTTC; CDR3aa: CASSSDRQGGRDEQFF
abundance: many; v_gene: TRBV20-1; d_gene: TRBD1; j_gene: TRBJ1-1; CDR3nt: TGCAGTGCTAGAGGCGGGACAGGGCCCAACACTGAAGCTTTCTTT; CDR3aa: CSARGGTGPNTEAFF
abundance: few; v_gene: TRBV10-3; d_gene: .; j_gene: TRBJ2-4; CDR3nt: TGTGCCACCCACAACCCAGTTTCGAACATTCAGTACTTC; CDR3aa: CATHNPVSNIQYF
abundance: few; v_gene: TRBV14; d_gene: .; j_gene: TRBJ2-3; CDR3nt: TGTGCCAGCAGCCCAACCCCCCTGACAGCAAGTACGCAGTATTTT; CDR3aa: CASSPTPLTASTQYF
abundance: many; v_gene: TRBV5-1; d_gene: .; j_gene: TRBJ2-3; CDR3nt: TGCGCCAGCAGCTTGGACTTTATGATTGCCACAGATACGCAGTATTTT; CDR3aa: CASSLDFMIATDTQYF
abundance: .; v_gene: TRBV5-1; d_gene: .; j_gene: TRBJ2-1; CDR3nt: TGCGCCAGCAGCCGGGACTTCTACAATGAGCAGTTCTTC; CDR3aa: CASSRDFYNEQFF
abundance: many; v_gene: TRBV6-1; d_gene: .; j_gene: TRBJ1-1; CDR3nt: TGTGCCAGCAGTGAAGCGCATTTAGTCCTGAACACTGAAGCTTTCTTT; CDR3aa: CASSEAHLVLNTEAFF
abundance: .; v_gene: TRBV19; d_gene: TRBD1; j_gene: TRBJ2-4; CDR3nt: TGTGCCAGTAGTAAGGGACAGGGGTCCGACATTCAGTACTTC; CDR3aa: CASSKGQGSDIQYF
abundance: many; v_gene: TRBV5-5; d_gene: TRBD2; j_gene: TRBJ2-1; CDR3nt: TGTGCCAGCAGCTGGACTAGCGGCGGAAGGAATGAGCAGTTCTTC; CDR3aa: CASSWTSGGRNEQFF
abundance: few; v_gene: TRBV7-2; d_gene: .; j_gene: TRBJ2-3; CDR3nt: TGTGCCAGCATTGGGGGCCTCACAGATACGCAGTATTTT; CDR3aa: CASIGGLTDTQYF
abundance: .; v_gene: TRBV4-3; d_gene: TRBD2; j_gene: TRBJ2-1; CDR3nt: TGCGCCAGCAGCAACCCGGGACTAGCGACCAATGAGCAGTTCTTC; CDR3aa: CASSNPGLATNEQFF
abundance: few; v_gene: TRBV7-9; d_gene: TRBD2; j_gene: TRBJ2-2; CDR3nt: TGTGCCAGCAACCTTGGACTAGCGGTTTCCGGGGAGCTGTTTTTT; CDR3aa: CASNLGLAVSGELFF
abundance: many; v_gene: TRBV20-1; d_gene: .; j_gene: TRBJ1-4; CDR3nt: TGCAGTGCTAGAGAGGGGAATGGGCTCTATGAAAAACTGTTTTTT; CDR3aa: CSAREGNGLYEKLFF
abundance: many; v_gene: TRBV5-1; d_gene: TRBD1; j_gene: TRBJ1-2; CDR3nt: TGCGCCAGCGTTCCTTTCACAGGGGGAAGGAATGGCTACACCTTC; CDR3aa: CASVPFTGGRNGYTF
abundance: many; v_gene: TRBV6-1; d_gene: .; j_gene: TRBJ2-1; CDR3nt: TGTGCCAGCAGTGTTCTGGGGAGTTCCTACAATGAGCAGTTCTTC; CDR3aa: CASSVLGSSYNEQFF
abundance: .; v_gene: TRBV5-1; d_gene: .; j_gene: TRBJ2-3; CDR3nt: TGCGCCAGCAGCGACCTTGGAGATACGCAGTATTTT; CDR3aa: CASSDLGDTQYF
abundance: many; v_gene: TRBV12-3/TRBV12-4; d_gene: TRBD2; j_gene: TRBJ2-1; CDR3nt: TGTGCCAGCAGCCCACTAGCGGGGGTGTACAATGAGCAGTTCTTC; CDR3aa: CASSPLAGVYNEQFF
abundance: .; v_gene: TRBV30; d_gene: .; j_gene: TRBJ1-1; CDR3nt: TGTGCCTGGAGTGGCGGTGGGTTGGGTAACACTGAAGCTTTCTTT; CDR3aa: CAWSGGGLGNTEAFF
abundance: many; v_gene: TRBV20-1; d_gene: TRBD1; j_gene: TRBJ2-7; CDR3nt: TGCAGTGCCAGGCTGACAGGGTCAGACGAGCAGTACTTC; CDR3aa: CSARLTGSDEQYF
abundance: many; v_gene: TRBV28; d_gene: .; j_gene: TRBJ1-5; CDR3nt: TGTGCCAGCAGTTTAGGGCAGGGCATTCAGCCCCAGCATTTT; CDR3aa: CASSLGQGIQPQHF
abundance: few; v_gene: TRBV7-8; d_gene: TRBD1; j_gene: TRBJ1-4; CDR3nt: TGTGCCAGCAGCTTAGCCAGGGGGAGGGGGCAAACAACTAATGAAAAACTGTTTTTT; CDR3aa: CASSLARGRGQTTNEKLFF
abundance: many; v_gene: TRBV5-1; d_gene: .; j_gene: TRBJ1-3; CDR3nt: TGCGCCAGCAGCCAGGACAGAGATGGAAACACCATATATTTT; CDR3aa: CASSQDRDGNTIYF
abundance: few; v_gene: TRBV20-1; d_gene: TRBD2; j_gene: TRBJ2-7; CDR3nt: TGCAGTGCCCCCGGGACTAGCGGGGGCCTCTCCTACGAGCAGTACTTC; CDR3aa: CSAPGTSGGLSYEQYF
abundance: many; v_gene: TRBV28; d_gene: TRBD2; j_gene: TRBJ2-1; CDR3nt: TGTGCCAGCAGAAAGCGGGAGGTGCCCTACAATGAGCAGTTCTTC; CDR3aa: CASRKREVPYNEQFF